Included here is one TCR beta chain sequence, with context. Profiled with immunoSEQ multiplex PCR; TCRdb holds only in-frame clones, not every one. The table lists some 250,000 clones, roughly nine tenths of them singletons. During active infection, Seattle patients enrolled and were then monitored through disease. This sample stems from a study of blood T cell repertoires in COVID-19. Study-wide context: The origin of the acute and convalescent COVID-19 samples was the United States, Italy and Spain.

CDR1 is LNHNV, CDR2 YYDKDF, per germline (reference sequence). This CDR3 spans 18 amino acids. The ends were cut back, 1 base at V and 2 bases at J, with 18 bases in the middle. Material: peripheral blood. The chain is built from TRBV15 and TRBJ2-1, with D maybe TRBD2 (7 bases). The receptor comes from a woman younger than 45 with COVID-19, enrolled during active disease. Here the CDR3 reads CATSRVRGGRGTYNEQFF. CDR3 DNA sequence: TGTGCCACCAGCAGAGTGAGGGGGGGAAGGGGAACCTACAATGAGCAGTTCTTC.